The rows below give T cell receptor beta chains drawn from one sample of a study of human T cells and chemical hapten exposure. Using its own MiXCR run on the RACE reads, TCRdb lists one record per CDR3 protein. This sample has 350,000 to 450,000 distinct CDR3 sequences, with about 5.1% found just once. The input for sequencing was whole blood, taken in connection with sensitization to the hapten diphenylcyclopropenone (DPC). All receptors derive from a woman in her forties or fifties with alopecia areata. Some clones in this sample may be carry-over from other donors' samples. Each CDR3 is given with its conserved first and last residue. D genes are given only for firm matches. The size entry is marked missing in some rows and otherwise reads once, few, many or a size class.

v_gene	j_gene	abundance	d_gene	CDR3nt	CDR3aa
TRBV29-1	TRBJ2-7	many	TRBD1	TGCAGCGCTCAGGACAGGGTCATTCCCTACGAGCAGTACTTC	CSAQDRVIPYEQYF
TRBV20-1	TRBJ2-3	NA	TRBD2	TGCAGTGCTAGGCCTGCGGGGGACCTCACAGATACGCAGTATTTT	CSARPAGDLTDTQYF
TRBV29-1	TRBJ2-3	NA	TRBD2	TGCAGCGTGGCGGGGGGACCAAACACAGATACGCAGTATTTT	CSVAGGPNTDTQYF
TRBV2	TRBJ2-2	many	TRBD2	TGTGCCAGCAGTGACCTAGCGGGGAACACCGGGGAGCTGTTTTTT	CASSDLAGNTGELFF
TRBV20-1	TRBJ1-2	NA	TRBD1	TGCAGTGCTCGGACAGGGCGAACCGATGGCTACACCTTC	CSARTGRTDGYTF
TRBV18	TRBJ2-2	many	NA	TGTGCCAGCTCCCCCCCAGGGAACACCGGGGAGCTGTTTTTT	CASSPPGNTGELFF
TRBV28	TRBJ2-1	many	TRBD2	TGTGCCAGCAGTGGCGGACTAGCGGACTACAATGAGCAGTTCTTC	CASSGGLADYNEQFF
TRBV20-1	TRBJ2-7	many	NA	TGCAGTGCTGCCGGGGGAACTTCCGAGCAGTACTTC	CSAAGGTSEQYF
TRBV5-1	TRBJ2-1	many	TRBD2	TGCGCCACTTATCCGTTCCCCGGGGGGTACAATGAGCAGTTCTTC	CATYPFPGGYNEQFF
TRBV5-1	TRBJ2-2	many	NA	TGCGCCAGCAGCTTGGGAACAGGCGCTTTAAACACCGGGGAGCTGTTTTTT	CASSLGTGALNTGELFF
TRBV12-3/TRBV12-4	TRBJ1-2	few	NA	TGTGCCAGCAGACGCGCCGACGGTAACTATGGCTACACCTTC	CASRRADGNYGYTF
TRBV20-1	TRBJ1-5	many	TRBD1	TGCAGTGCTAGAGACGGGACAGGGCAATATAGCAATCAGCCCCAGCATTTT	CSARDGTGQYSNQPQHF